This T cell receptor beta chain was identified in a study of cytomegalovirus exposure and HLA in healthy donors. The germline V gene encodes CDR1 SGHTA and CDR2 FQGNSA. Trimming stripped 4 bases from V and 7 bases from J, with 20 bases between. The CDR3 covers 15 residues. The method was immunoSEQ multiplex PCR; TCRdb's version includes in-frame clones alone and lacks a portion of them. The profile covers 150,000 to 200,000 clones, with approximately 89% appearing a single time and 2% to 3% taken by the ten largest. The V call is TRBV7-2, the J call TRBJ2-7; TRBD2 might be the D (6 bases). Material for sequencing was PBMCs. The source of this sequence is a man aged 18 to 35 in good health and CMV-seropositive. The CDR3 nucleotides read TGTGCCAGCAGCTCCGGGATTGGGCGGGACCGAGAGCAGTACTTC. Encoded protein: CASSSGIGRDREQYF.